The 26 T cell receptor beta chains in this list originate from one sample, sequenced in a study of blood T cell repertoires in COVID-19 (dated by TCRdb to between 2020 and 2021). Library preparation used the immunoSEQ multiplex PCR assay. The clones in this table, taken by TCRdb from immuneACCESS, are in-frame only. Not every clone is retained; where verified, under half of the shortfall comes from an unresolved V gene, and the cause of the rest is unknown. For this sample there are about 180,000 clones; 60% to 80% appear just once. Over 13% of the sample comes from the top ten. The sample taken for sequencing was PBMCs or T cells enriched from blood (not recorded which). The source is a man in his 60s who had been exposed to COVID-19.

The gene calls are TRBV2 and TRBJ1-5, with a possible D match to TRBD1 (5 bases). The V and J ends lost 4 bases and 1 base respectively, with 11 bases between them. The CDR3 has 15 amino acids. CDR1 and CDR2 (germline): SNHLY, FYNNEI. The CDR3 nucleotides read TGTGCCAGCAGTGCGGGGGTCGGGAGCAATCAGCCCCAGCATTTT. Translating it yields CASSAGVGSNQPQHF.

This chain uses TRBV3-1 (or the pseudogene TRBV3-2) with TRBJ1-4, with 8 bases identical to TRBD1. The V gene's germline CDR1 is LGHDT and CDR2 YNNKEL (reference sequence). V lost 6 bases and J lost 8; bases outside the gene matches: 8. The CDR3 extends over 14 amino acids. CDR3 bases: TGTGCCAGCAGTACTGGACAGGGTCAGGAAAAACTGTTTTTT. The encoded protein is CASSTGQGQEKLFF.

V gene TRBV7-9 combines with J gene TRBJ1-2; TRBD1 aligns across 7 bases. The CDR3 loop spans 15 amino acids. The germline gives CDR1 SEHNR, CDR2 FQNEAQ (reference sequence). The trim removed 5 bases at V and 7 bases at J, leaving 13 bases unmatched. The CDR3 sequence is CASSPLNDRAGGYTF. The CDR3 DNA reads TGTGCCAGCAGCCCGCTAAATGACAGGGCTGGTGGCTACACCTTC.

Here the CDR3 reads CASSPIDRASYEQYF. For the CDR3, the DNA is TGTGCCAGCTCACCTATCGACAGGGCCTCCTACGAGCAGTACTTC. The chain recombines TRBV18 with TRBJ2-7; 7 bases align to TRBD1. The V gene end was trimmed by 3 bases and the J gene end by 0 bases; junction bases not matched to a gene: 5. The germline CDR1 and CDR2 sequences are KGHSH and LQKENI. The length of the CDR3 is 15 residues.

This clone has at least ten counts. The V and J genes are TRBV30 and TRBJ2-5; a weak D match, TRBD1 (6 bases). Germline V gene sequence: CDR1 GTSNPN, CDR2 SVGIG (reference sequence). The germline V and J ends were trimmed by 1 base and 1 base, with 10 bases remaining between them. The CDR3 runs 14 residues. CDR3 protein: CAWSAGDTQETQYF. In nucleotides, the CDR3 is TGTGCCTGGAGTGCAGGGGACACCCAAGAGACCCAGTACTTC.

The V call is TRBV7-8, the J call TRBJ1-1; 7 bases agree with TRBD1. The CDR3 is made up of 15 amino acids. The V gene's germline CDR1 is SGHVS and CDR2 FQNEAQ. Trimming cost V 4 bases and J 1 base; bases outside gene matches: 6. This CDR3 reads CASSSDRDRNTEAFF. The DNA of the CDR3 is TGTGCCAGCAGCTCCGACAGGGACCGGAACACTGAAGCTTTCTTT.

The sample holds a few counts of this clone. The chain combines TRBV6-6 with TRBJ1-5; 7 bases fit TRBD1. The length of the CDR3 is 19 residues. CDR1 and CDR2 from the germline V gene are MNHNY and SVGAGI (reference sequence). The V and J ends lost 5 bases and 2 bases, in that order; junction bases with no gene match: 18. The chain's CDR3 is CASSRRTGGRLRGNQPQHF. As DNA, the CDR3 is TGTGCCAGCAGTCGCCGGACAGGAGGTCGCCTACGGGGCAATCAGCCCCAGCATTTT.

The chain has TRBV27 and TRBJ2-7; 9 bases line up with TRBD2. This CDR3 spans 16 amino acids. Per germline, CDR1 MNHEY and CDR2 SMNVEV (reference sequence). V shed 1 base, J shed 7 bases, and the junction held 11 bases outside the gene matches. CDR3 sequence: CASSLLGQAAGGEQYF. DNA of the CDR3: TGTGCCAGCAGTTTATTAGGGCAGGCCGCGGGAGGGGAGCAGTACTTC.

The chain uses TRBV6-5 and TRBJ1-5; weak D call: TRBD1 (5 bases). The CDR3 is 15 amino acids. Trimming removed 0 bases at V and 3 bases at J, with 9 bases between. Per germline, CDR1 MNHEY and CDR2 SVGAGI. The CDR3 nucleotides read TGTGCCAGCAGTTACTCAGGGGTCTTCAATCAGCCCCAGCATTTT. This encodes CASSYSGVFNQPQHF.

The chain has TRBV30 and TRBJ1-1; maybe TRBD1 (5 bases). This CDR3 region has 14 residues. Trimming shortened V by 4 bases and J by 10 bases, and 22 bases separated the two germline ends. The germline V gene encodes CDR1 GTSNPN and CDR2 SVGIG (reference sequence). For the CDR3, the DNA is TGTGCCTGGAAAACCTCGGGCAGGGATGGTGGAGCTTTCTTT. Amino acid sequence: CAWKTSGRDGGAFF.

Worth noting for this clone: This same CDR3 is encoded by further DNA sequences in the sample. The rearrangement links TRBV28 to TRBJ2-7; D uncertain. CDR3 length: 12 residues. The V gene lost 3 bases and the J gene lost 3 bases, with 6 bases spanning the gap. Germline V gene data show CDR1 as MDHEN and CDR2 as SYDVKM. CDR3 sequence (DNA): TGTGCCAGCAGTTTCCAGAACTACGAGCAGTACTTC. Its translation is CASSFQNYEQYF.

This rearrangement joins TRBV27 to TRBJ2-3; tentatively, D is TRBD2 (6 bases). This CDR3 region has 17 residues. Per germline, CDR1 MNHEY and CDR2 SMNVEV (reference sequence). V lost 5 bases and J 4 bases, leaving 22 bases between the germline ends. As DNA, the CDR3 is TGTGCCAGCAGTCCGACCCGGGACCCAGGAGGGCCAGATACGCAGTATTTT. This gives the protein CASSPTRDPGGPDTQYF.

CDR3 sequence reads: CATSWKRGADTQYF. DNA of the CDR3: TGTGCCACCAGCTGGAAGCGTGGGGCCGATACGCAGTATTTT. This sequence joins TRBV15 and TRBJ2-3; D is perhaps TRBD1 (5 bases). The CDR3 extends over 14 amino acids. Germline CDR1 reads LNHNV; CDR2 reads YYDKDF (reference sequence). Deletions cut 5 bases from V and 6 bases from J, with 15 bases between.

The chain has TRBV3-1 (or the pseudogene TRBV3-2) and TRBJ1-2, with TRBD1 as a possible D gene (5 bases). Germline V CDR1 and CDR2: LGHDT, YNNKEL (reference sequence). The CDR3 totals 13 residues. The germline V and J ends were trimmed by 3 bases and 6 bases, with 11 bases remaining between them. The chain's CDR3 is CASSHRASDGYTF. DNA of the CDR3: TGTGCCAGCAGCCACAGGGCTTCGGATGGCTACACCTTC.

This clone was found once. The chain combines TRBV19 with TRBJ2-1, with 9 bases that match TRBD2. This CDR3 has 17 amino acids. With 5 bases clipped from V and 1 base from J, the junction kept 9 bases outside the gene matches. The germline V gene encodes CDR1 LNHDA and CDR2 SQIVND (reference sequence). CDR3 amino acids: CASSPSKLAGSYNEQFF. The CDR3 DNA reads as TGTGCCAGTAGTCCCTCGAAACTAGCGGGTTCCTACAATGAGCAGTTCTTC.

The gene calls are TRBV4-1 and TRBJ2-1; D not certain. The CDR3 length is 15 residues. Germline V CDR1 and CDR2: MGHRA, YSYEKL. Between the trimmed V and J ends, which lost 1 base and 2 bases, there was a span of 9 bases. CDR3 sequence reads: CASSQVPVTYNEQFF. In DNA form, the CDR3 reads TGCGCCAGCAGCCAAGTCCCAGTTACCTACAATGAGCAGTTCTTC.

The V call is TRBV7-5, the J call TRBJ2-7; the table's D gene call, TRBD2, was not cross checked with the DNA. TRBV7-5 represents a pseudogene. The CDR3 consists of 11 residues. The CDR3 loop reads CDPAGGTEQYF. The CDR3 DNA is TGTGACCCCGCTGGCGGGACCGAGCAGTACTTC.

V is TRBV29-1 and J is TRBJ1-2, with D perhaps TRBD1 (5 bases). Germline lookup yields CDR1 SQVTM and CDR2 ANQGSEA. This CDR3 spans 11 amino acids. V dropped 7 bases and J dropped 7 bases, with 13 bases sitting between them. In DNA form, the CDR3 reads TGCAGCGCCGACAGACCCAGTGGCTACACCTTC. This sequence encodes CSADRPSGYTF.

The CDR3 protein is CATQNQETQYF. CDR3 nucleotide sequence: TGTGCCACCCAAAACCAAGAGACCCAGTACTTC. The chain joins TRBV7-9 to TRBJ2-5; no reliable D call. V lost 10 bases, J lost 0 bases, and 6 bases lay in between. This CDR3 has 11 residues. The V gene's germline CDR1 is SEHNR and CDR2 FQNEAQ (reference sequence).

The gene calls are TRBV9 and TRBJ2-1; 10 bases map to TRBD2. Trimming cost V 0 bases and J 7 bases; bases outside gene matches: 13. The CDR3 is 18 amino acids. CDR1 SGDLS and CDR2 YYNGEE come from the germline V gene. DNA of the CDR3: TGTGCCAGCAGCGTAGGGTCCTTCCTAGCGGGAGATGCGAATGAGCAGTTCTTC. Its translation: CASSVGSFLAGDANEQFF.

The chain has TRBV9 and TRBJ1-2; 7 bases fit TRBD1. Germline V gene lookup returns CDR1 SGDLS and CDR2 YYNGEE. V lost 4 bases, J lost 6 bases, and 15 bases stayed unmatched. This CDR3 has 16 residues. DNA of the CDR3: TGTGCCAGCAGCCCGCTTTTCTTCCCCGGGACAGATGGCTACACCTTC. Protein product: CASSPLFFPGTDGYTF.

This clone is a singleton in its sample. V is TRBV5-4 and J is TRBJ2-5, with TRBD2 identical over 13 bases. Germline assignment: CDR1 SGHNT and CDR2 YYREEE (reference sequence). J lost 4 bases, V lost 4 bases, and 10 bases had no gene match. The CDR3 extends over 17 amino acids. CDR3 residues: CASSPGTSGNLGETQYF. In DNA form, the CDR3 reads TGTGCCAGCAGCCCCGGGACTAGCGGGAATTTAGGAGAGACCCAGTACTTC.

The CDR3 loop is CASSVGGPGELFF. CDR3 coding DNA: TGTGCCAGCAGCGTAGGGGGGCCCGGGGAGCTGTTTTTT. The chain employs TRBV9 and TRBJ2-2, with TRBD1 as a possible D gene (6 bases). The CDR3 totals 13 residues. Germline CDR1 is SGDLS and CDR2 is YYNGEE. Deletions cut 0 bases from V and 6 bases from J, with 6 bases between.

The rearrangement joins TRBV30 to TRBJ1-5; no clear D. Germline CDR1 and CDR2: GTSNPN and SVGIG (reference sequence). CDR3 length: 12 residues. V was clipped by 0 bases and J by 7 bases, with 7 bases between them. The chain's CDR3 is CAWSVEGQPQHF. In nucleotides, the CDR3 is TGTGCCTGGAGTGTAGAGGGACAGCCCCAGCATTTT.

The chain couples TRBV7-9 to TRBJ1-5; tentative D call: TRBD1 (5 bases). Trimming stripped 5 bases from V and 7 bases from J, with 12 bases between. The CDR3 extends over 13 amino acids. Looked up from germline, CDR1 is SEHNR and CDR2 is FQNEAQ (reference sequence). The chain's CDR3 is CASSISGGQPQHF. CDR3 DNA: TGTGCCAGCAGCATTAGTGGGGGGCAGCCCCAGCATTTT.

This CDR3 reads CASSSGSTDTQYF. DNA of the CDR3: TGTGCCAGCAGTAGCGGGAGTACAGATACGCAGTATTTT. The chain employs TRBV5-6 and TRBJ2-3, with TRBD2 matching over 9 bases. Germline CDR1 reads SGHDT; CDR2 reads YYEEEE. J was trimmed by 3 bases and V by 5 bases; bases with no gene match: 1. The CDR3 consists of 13 residues.